This T cell receptor beta chain was retrieved from a study of T cells after yellow fever vaccination. TCRdb used MiXCR to reprocess the 5' RACE reads, holding one entry per CDR3 protein. The sample lists under 300,000 distinct CDR3 sequences, 6% to 7.5% occurring once. At least ten counts were recorded for this clonotype. CDR1 and CDR2 from the germline V gene are LNHNV and YYDKDF (reference sequence). The germline V and J ends were trimmed by 0 bases and 6 bases, with 9 bases remaining between them. The CDR3 has 14 residues. Sequenced material: CD4+ T cells sorted from PBMCs, taken 15 days after the yellow fever booster vaccination. The TCR sequence derives from a man aged 30 to 39 who received the YFV17D yellow fever vaccine. This rearrangement joins TRBV15 to TRBJ1-5; no clear D gene. CDR3 nucleotide sequence: TGTGCCACCAGCAGAGAACCGTTCGGTCAGCCCCAGCATTTT. Its protein is CATSREPFGQPQHF.